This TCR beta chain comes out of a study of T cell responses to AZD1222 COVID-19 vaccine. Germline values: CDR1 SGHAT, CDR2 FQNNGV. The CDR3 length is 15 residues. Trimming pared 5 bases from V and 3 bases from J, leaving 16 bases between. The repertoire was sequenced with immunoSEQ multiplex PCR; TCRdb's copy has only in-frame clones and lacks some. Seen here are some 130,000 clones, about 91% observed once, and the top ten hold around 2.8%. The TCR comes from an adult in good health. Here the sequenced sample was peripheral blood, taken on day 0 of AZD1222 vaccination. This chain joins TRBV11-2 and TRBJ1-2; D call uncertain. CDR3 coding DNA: TGTGCCAGCAGCCACATCGGGAGCCCCGACTATGGCTACACCTTC. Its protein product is CASSHIGSPDYGYTF.